These T cell receptor beta chains were read from a single sample in a study of CD8 T cells in ankylosing spondylitis. Using its own MiXCR run on the 5' RACE reads, TCRdb lists one record per CDR3 protein. Of nearly 350,000 distinct CDR3 sequences in the sample, approximately 15% were seen once. The sample comprised blood, either unsorted or a sorted T cell fraction (not recorded which). The receptors originated from a male donor with ankylosing spondylitis or in good health (not recorded which). CDR3s include the opening cysteine and the closing phenylalanine or tryptophan. Each record gives: D gene, V gene, clone size, J gene, CDR3 DNA, CDR3 protein. The D gene is left open where the match is weak. Clone sizes are given selectively: once, few, many, or a class where the clone is expanded.

D: TRBD1; V: TRBV12-3/TRBV12-4; size: many; J: TRBJ2-1; DNA: TGTGCCAGCAGACGTAGGACAGGCTCCTACAATGAGCAGTTCTTC; CDR3: CASRRRTGSYNEQFF
D: .; V: TRBV2; size: .; J: TRBJ2-3; DNA: TGTGCCAGCAGTGAAGGCAGGGCAAACGTGGAGCAGTATTTT; CDR3: CASSEGRANVEQYF
D: .; V: TRBV29-1; size: few; J: TRBJ2-3; DNA: TGCAGCGTTAAAGTCGGGGATACGCAGTATTTT; CDR3: CSVKVGDTQYF
D: TRBD1; V: TRBV20-1; size: few; J: TRBJ1-1; DNA: TGCAGTGCTTCCGGGACAGCTAGTAGGAGCACGGGAGCTTTCTTT; CDR3: CSASGTASRSTGAFF
D: .; V: TRBV5-1; size: .; J: TRBJ1-2; DNA: TGCGCCAGCAGCTTGGACAGGGTGAACTATGGCTACACCTTC; CDR3: CASSLDRVNYGYTF
D: TRBD2; V: TRBV12-3/TRBV12-4; size: few; J: TRBJ2-2; DNA: TGTGCCAGCAGTTACAGCGGGGGCCTCAACACCGGGGAGCTGTTTTTT; CDR3: CASSYSGGLNTGELFF
D: .; V: TRBV12-3/TRBV12-4; size: few; J: TRBJ1-4; DNA: TGTGCCAGCAGTAGGACAGTGTCTAATGAAAAACTGTTTTTT; CDR3: CASSRTVSNEKLFF
D: TRBD1; V: TRBV12-3/TRBV12-4; size: .; J: TRBJ1-3; DNA: TGTGCCAGCAGTCCACGGGACAGGGTGCGAAACACCATATATTTT; CDR3: CASSPRDRVRNTIYF
D: .; V: TRBV7-2; size: few; J: TRBJ2-3; DNA: TGTGCCAGCACCTCAAGGGGGGGGGCCAACACAGATACGCAGTATTTT; CDR3: CASTSRGGANTDTQYF
D: .; V: TRBV7-9; size: few; J: TRBJ2-3; DNA: TGTGCCAGCAGCCCGGGCCCAGGGCTTGAAGATACGCAGTATTTT; CDR3: CASSPGPGLEDTQYF